Below are 27 T cell receptor beta chains sequenced from a single sample in a study of neurological immune-mediated disorders. MiXCR, run by TCRdb on the 5' RACE reads, gives a single entry per CDR3 protein. The sample lists approximately 41,000 distinct CDR3 sequences, about 15% seen once, with approximately 3.6% in the top ten. Sequenced input: CD4+ T cells from blood. The receptors stem from a woman in her sixties or seventies with HTLV-1-associated myelopathy (HAM/TSP).

In this sample, this clonotype turned up many times. The rearrangement joins TRBV5-1 to TRBJ1-4; 9 bases are shared with TRBD1. Looked up from germline, CDR1 is SGHRS and CDR2 is YFSETQ. The CDR3 runs to 20 residues. V shed 5 bases, J shed 0 bases, and the junction held 17 bases outside the gene matches. Written as DNA, the CDR3 is TGCGCCAGCAGGCCGGCCAGCCTACAGGGGGCTATTGCAACTAATGAAAAACTGTTTTTT. Translating gives CASRPASLQGAIATNEKLFF.

A remark on this clonotype: Likely a read error: the CDR3 ends without its conserved phenylalanine or tryptophan. The chain links TRBV12-3 or TRBV12-4 to TRBJ2-1, with TRBD2 identical over 8 bases. CDR3 length: 15 amino acids. The CDR3 sequence is CDSSLVAGGPNEQFS. Here the CDR3 DNA reads TGTGACAGCAGTTTAGTTGCGGGGGGTCCAAATGAGCAGTTCTCC.

This clonotype came up many times. V usage is TRBV20-1 and J usage is TRBJ2-1, with no clear D. The CDR3 loop spans 14 amino acids. CDR1 DFQATT and CDR2 SNEGSKA come from the germline V gene (reference sequence). Trimming left V 1 base short and J 2 bases short, with 9 bases between. The CDR3 protein is CSARVSGAYNEQFF. CDR3 in DNA: TGCAGTGCTAGAGTTAGTGGGGCCTACAATGAGCAGTTCTTC.

In its sample, this clonotype was seen many times. The genes are TRBV9 and TRBJ2-2, with TRBD2 matching over 7 bases. Trimming took 0 bases from V and 0 from J; bases not matched to a gene: 2. Looked up from germline, CDR1 is SGDLS and CDR2 is YYNGEE. The CDR3 extends over 16 amino acids. The CDR3 loop is CASSVGEGANTGELFF. DNA of the CDR3: TGTGCCAGCAGCGTAGGGGAGGGTGCGAACACCGGGGAGCTGTTTTTT.

Many counts were recorded for this clonotype. This chain uses TRBV19 with TRBJ1-1, with a weak D call TRBD1 (6 bases). Germline V gives CDR1 LNHDA, CDR2 SQIVND (reference sequence). This CDR3 is 15 amino acids long. Trimming took off 3 bases at V and 1 base at J, with 12 bases between the two ends. The CDR3 sequence: CASSIRDTRNTEAFF. Here the CDR3 DNA reads TGTGCCAGTAGTATCCGGGACACCCGGAACACTGAAGCTTTCTTT.

This clonotype was observed many times. J is TRBJ2-3 and V is TRBV5-1; D might be TRBD2 (5 bases). Trimming shortened V by 0 bases and J by 8 bases, and 7 bases separated the two germline ends. The CDR3 sequence is 12 residues long. CDR1 and CDR2 (germline): SGHRS, YFSETQ. The CDR3 sequence: CASSLVRGTQYF. CDR3 bases: TGCGCCAGCAGCTTGGTTCGGGGTACGCAGTATTTT. Full variable domain (missing parts from reference TRBV5-1 and TRBJ2-3): KAGVTQTPRYLIKTRGQQVTLSCSPISGHRSVSWYQQTPGQGLQFLFEYFSETQRNKGNFPGRFSGRQFSNSRSEMNVSTLELGDSALYLCASSLVRGTQYFGPGTRLTVL.

The sample holds many counts of this clonotype. This chain uses TRBV5-1 with TRBJ2-7; 12 bases line up with TRBD2. Germline loops: CDR1 SGHRS, CDR2 YFSETQ. After removal of 1 base from V and 4 bases from J, the junction contained 3 bases not matched to a gene. The CDR3 length is 15 residues. The CDR3 DNA reads TGCGCCAGCAGCTTGTGGCTAGCGGGGGGGTACGAGCAGTACTTC. Its protein product is CASSLWLAGGYEQYF.

This clonotype is judged medium-sized. The chain uses TRBV5-1 and TRBJ1-1, with D perhaps TRBD1 (5 bases). CDR1 and CDR2 from the germline V gene are SGHRS and YFSETQ. The V end was cut by 3 bases, the J end by 1 base, with 13 bases between. The CDR3 is made up of 15 amino acids. CDR3 nucleotides: TGCGCCAGCAGCTCGGGGGGACCGCCGAACACTGAAGCTTTCTTT. Protein sequence: CASSSGGPPNTEAFF.

In this sample, this clonotype turned up many times. This chain uses TRBV10-3 with TRBJ1-5; D uncertain. The length of the CDR3 is 12 residues. The ends were cut back, 3 bases at V and 4 bases at J, with 4 bases in the middle. Germline V gene sequence: CDR1 ENHRY, CDR2 SYGVKD. This CDR3 reads CAISESNQPQHF. Here the CDR3 DNA reads TGTGCCATCAGTGAAAGTAATCAGCCCCAGCATTTT.

This clonotype occurred many times. The J gene is TRBJ1-1, the V gene TRBV5-1; D gene unclear. Germline lookup yields CDR1 SGHRS and CDR2 YFSETQ. This CDR3 is built from 15 residues. V was pared by 2 bases and J by 5 bases, with 16 bases between. CDR3 nucleotide sequence: TGCGCCAGCAGCTTAGCAGGAGGTGAATCTACTGAAGCTTTCTTT. Residues: CASSLAGGESTEAFF.

This clonotype has a handful of counts. The chain uses TRBV30 and TRBJ1-2; no clear D. Germline loops: CDR1 GTSNPN, CDR2 SVGIG (reference sequence). CDR3 size: 11 residues. Trimming left V 1 base short and J 11 bases short, with 11 bases between. CDR3 protein: CAWSDSGSYTF. The CDR3 nucleotides are TGTGCCTGGAGTGACAGCGGAAGTTACACCTTC.

This clonotype was seen repeatedly, ten times or more. The V call is TRBV7-2, the J call TRBJ2-3, with D uncertain. The germline V gene has CDR1 SGHTA and CDR2 FQGNSA. Trimming took 1 base from V and 3 from J, leaving 14 bases between them. This CDR3 region has 16 residues. The CDR3 DNA reads as TGTGCCAGCAGCTTAGGGGCTGCATCTTGGACAGATACGCAGTATTTT. This gives the protein CASSLGAASWTDTQYF.

This clonotype was observed at least ten times. V and J are TRBV12-3 or TRBV12-4 and TRBJ2-3; TRBD2 aligns across 8 bases. The CDR3 covers 16 residues. The ends lost 6 bases at V and 0 bases at J; junction bases unmatched: 8. The CDR3 region has the DNA TGTGCCAGCAGGTTGAGTAGCGGGGCAAGCACAGATACGCAGTATTTT. Amino acid sequence: CASRLSSGASTDTQYF.

This clonotype came up many times. This chain connects TRBV29-1 to TRBJ1-1; no reliable D call. Trimming removed 4 bases from V and 1 base from J, with 13 bases in between. This CDR3 has 14 amino acids. CDR1 and CDR2 (germline): SQVTM, ANQGSEA. CDR3 sequence: CSVVREAANTEAFF. CDR3 nucleotides: TGCAGCGTTGTCCGAGAGGCTGCGAACACTGAAGCTTTCTTT.

The sample holds many counts of this clonotype. The chain uses TRBV18 and TRBJ2-7; 11 bases map to TRBD1. Germline trimming cut 6 bases from V and 3 bases from J; bases unmatched to any gene: 4. This CDR3 is 14 amino acids long. Germline lookup yields CDR1 KGHSH and CDR2 LQKENI. CDR3 in DNA: TGTGCCAGCTCGGCCGGGACAGGGGGCTACGAGCAGTACTTC. Translating gives CASSAGTGGYEQYF.

In its sample, this clonotype was seen many times. This rearrangement joins TRBV14 to TRBJ1-6; D call uncertain. Trimming pared 1 base from V and 0 bases from J, leaving 4 bases between. The CDR3 runs to 15 residues. In germline, CDR1 is SGHDN, CDR2 FVKESK. The CDR3 reads CASSQASSYNSPLHF. CDR3 DNA sequence: TGTGCCAGCAGCCAAGCCAGCTCCTATAATTCACCCCTCCACTTT.

This clonotype was found many times. The rearrangement uses TRBV15 and TRBJ1-1; D ambiguous. In germline, CDR1 is LNHNV, CDR2 YYDKDF (reference sequence). With 0 bases removed from V and 0 bases from J, the gap between germline ends came to 11 bases. This CDR3 region has 16 residues. The CDR3 loop is CATSRDLAVLNTEAFF. CDR3 bases: TGTGCCACCAGCAGAGATTTGGCCGTTTTGAACACTGAAGCTTTCTTT.

This clonotype has ten or more counts. J is TRBJ1-2 and V is TRBV9; D not resolved. V was clipped by 1 base and J by 6 bases, with 10 bases between them. The CDR3 extends over 13 amino acids. CDR1 is SGDLS, CDR2 YYNGEE, per germline. CDR3: CASSVREGNGYTF. CDR3 DNA sequence: TGTGCCAGCAGCGTAAGAGAAGGGAATGGCTACACCTTC.

The chain recombines TRBV20-1 with TRBJ2-3; no firm D call. The CDR3 is made up of 13 amino acids. Germline V gene lookup returns CDR1 DFQATT and CDR2 SNEGSKA (reference sequence). Trimming cost V 4 bases and J 4 bases, with 12 bases left between them. The CDR3 loop is CSATDLSPDTQYF. The CDR3 DNA sequence: TGCAGTGCTACCGATCTATCGCCAGATACGCAGTATTTT.

This clonotype was picked up many times. This chain joins TRBV12-3 or TRBV12-4 and TRBJ1-1; TRBD1 matches at 9 bases. The CDR3 is 15 residues long. The trim removed 5 bases at V and 3 bases at J, leaving 7 bases unmatched. CDR3 loop: CASSKTGGEYTEAFF. CDR3 in DNA: TGTGCCAGCAGTAAGACAGGGGGGGAGTACACTGAAGCTTTCTTT.

This clonotype was observed at least ten times. The chain carries TRBV9 and TRBJ1-2; D might be TRBD1 (6 bases). V lost 3 bases and J lost 8, with 11 bases in between. The CDR3 consists of 12 residues. Germline CDR1 SGDLS, CDR2 YYNGEE. The CDR3 region is CASSDRAYGYTF. The CDR3 nucleotides read TGTGCCAGCAGCGACAGGGCATACGGCTACACCTTC.

This clonotype has at least ten counts. The genes are TRBV5-1 and TRBJ2-5; TRBD2 is a possible D gene (5 bases). Germline V gene data show CDR1 as SGHRS and CDR2 as YFSETQ. Trimming cost V 7 bases and J 2 bases, with 18 bases left between them. The CDR3 spans 15 residues. In DNA form, the CDR3 reads TGCGCCAGCTCCCTCAACGGACTGGAGCAAGAGACCCAGTACTTC. Protein product: CASSLNGLEQETQYF. The full variable domain, its missing parts supplied by reference TRBV5-1 and TRBJ2-5, is KAGVTQTPRYLIKTRGQQVTLSCSPISGHRSVSWYQQTPGQGLQFLFEYFSETQRNKGNFPGRFSGRQFSNSRSEMNVSTLELGDSALYLCASSLNGLEQETQYFGPGTRLLVL.

This clonotype came up a few times. The chain combines TRBV5-4 with TRBJ2-2; D ambiguous. This CDR3 is built from 14 residues. V lost 4 bases to trimming and J lost 1 base, with 8 bases between them. Germline lookup yields CDR1 SGHNT and CDR2 YYREEE (reference sequence). CDR3 residues: CASSQSLNTGELFF. CDR3 DNA sequence: TGTGCCAGCAGCCAATCCCTGAACACCGGGGAGCTGTTTTTT.

V gene TRBV5-5 combines with J gene TRBJ2-7, with TRBD2 identical over 12 bases. This CDR3 comprises 15 residues. V trimming: 1 base; J trimming: 2 bases; junction bases outside the gene matches: 1. Germline CDR1 reads SGHKS; CDR2 reads YYEKEE (reference sequence). CDR3 DNA sequence: TGTGCCAGCAGCTTGAGGACTAGCGGGACCTACGAGCAGTACTTC. It encodes CASSLRTSGTYEQYF.

This clonotype was seen ten or more times. The chain carries TRBV5-1 and TRBJ1-3; the D gene is possibly TRBD1 (6 bases). This CDR3 has 15 residues. Deletions cut 0 bases from V and 7 bases from J, with 14 bases between. Germline CDR1 is SGHRS and CDR2 is YFSETQ. DNA for the CDR3: TGCGCCAGCAGCTTGGGACAGGTCGGCGGGAACACCATATATTTT. It encodes CASSLGQVGGNTIYF. Full variable domain (missing parts from reference TRBV5-1 and TRBJ1-3): KAGVTQTPRYLIKTRGQQVTLSCSPISGHRSVSWYQQTPGQGLQFLFEYFSETQRNKGNFPGRFSGRQFSNSRSEMNVSTLELGDSALYLCASSLGQVGGNTIYFGEGSWLTVV.

The sample holds many counts of this clonotype. The chain recombines TRBV5-1 with TRBJ2-1; 11 nucleotides line up with TRBD2. Trimming at V came to 2 bases and at J to 5 bases, leaving 6 bases not matched to a gene. This CDR3 contains 16 residues. Germline V gene data show CDR1 as SGHRS and CDR2 as YFSETQ. The CDR3 nucleotides read TGCGCCAGCAGCTTCATATCGGGACTAGCGGACAATGAGCAGTTCTTC. As protein: CASSFISGLADNEQFF.

This clonotype occurred many times. This chain uses TRBV12-3 or TRBV12-4 with TRBJ2-5, with D possibly TRBD2 on 7 matching bases. V was shortened by 3 bases and J by 7 bases, with 18 bases between the two germline ends. The CDR3 is 15 amino acids. Here the CDR3 reads CASSLAPGGQGTQYF. The CDR3, as DNA: TGTGCCAGCAGTTTGGCCCCCGGGGGGCAGGGGACCCAGTACTTC.